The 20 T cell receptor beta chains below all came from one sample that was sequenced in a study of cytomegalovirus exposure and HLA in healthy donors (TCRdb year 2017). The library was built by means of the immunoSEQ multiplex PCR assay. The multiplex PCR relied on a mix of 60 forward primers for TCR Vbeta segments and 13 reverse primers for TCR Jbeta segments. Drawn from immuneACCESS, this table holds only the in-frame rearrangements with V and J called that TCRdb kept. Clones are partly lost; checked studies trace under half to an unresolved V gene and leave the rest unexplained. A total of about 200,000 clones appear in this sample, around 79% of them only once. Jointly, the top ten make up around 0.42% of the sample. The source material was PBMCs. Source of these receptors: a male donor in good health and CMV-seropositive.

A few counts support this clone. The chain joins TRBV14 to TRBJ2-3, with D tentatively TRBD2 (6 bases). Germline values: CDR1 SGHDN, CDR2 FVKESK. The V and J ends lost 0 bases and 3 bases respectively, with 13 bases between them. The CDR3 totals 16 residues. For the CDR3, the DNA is TGTGCCAGCAGCCAAGAACGGGGAGGAAGAACAGATACGCAGTATTTT. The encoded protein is CASSQERGGRTDTQYF.

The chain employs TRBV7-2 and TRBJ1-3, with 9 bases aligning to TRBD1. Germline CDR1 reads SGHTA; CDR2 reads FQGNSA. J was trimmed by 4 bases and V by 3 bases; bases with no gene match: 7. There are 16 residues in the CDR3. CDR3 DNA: TGTGCCAGCAGCTTTCGGGGACAGGGTTCCGGAAACACCATATATTTT. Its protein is CASSFRGQGSGNTIYF.

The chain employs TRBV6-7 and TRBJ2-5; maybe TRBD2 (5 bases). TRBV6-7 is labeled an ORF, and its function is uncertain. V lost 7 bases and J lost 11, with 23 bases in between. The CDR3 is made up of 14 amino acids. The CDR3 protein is CASILSSGSWEQYF. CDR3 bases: TGTGCCAGCATCCTTTCGTCGGGTTCTTGGGAGCAGTACTTC.

The CDR3 bases are TGTGCCAGCACCCCAGGGGGCAGGGGAGCCTATTCACCCCTCCACTTT. It is translated as CASTPGGRGAYSPLHF. The V gene is TRBV5-4, the J gene TRBJ1-6; TRBD1 matches 8 bases. Germline V gene sequence: CDR1 SGHNT, CDR2 YYREEE (reference sequence). There are 16 residues in the CDR3. The trim removed 6 bases at V and 8 bases at J, leaving 13 bases unmatched.

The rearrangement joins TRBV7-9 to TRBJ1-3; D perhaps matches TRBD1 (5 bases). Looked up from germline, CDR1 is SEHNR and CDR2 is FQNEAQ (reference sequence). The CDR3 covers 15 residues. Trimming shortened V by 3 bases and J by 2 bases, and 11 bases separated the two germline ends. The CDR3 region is CASSLGRAPGNTIYF. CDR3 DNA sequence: TGTGCCAGCAGCTTGGGCAGGGCCCCTGGAAACACCATATATTTT.

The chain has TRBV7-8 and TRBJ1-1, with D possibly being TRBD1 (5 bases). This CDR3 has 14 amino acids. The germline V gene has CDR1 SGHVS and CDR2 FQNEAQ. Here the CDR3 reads CASWGGMGGTEAFF. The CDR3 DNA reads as TGTGCAAGCTGGGGGGGTATGGGGGGAACTGAAGCTTTCTTT.

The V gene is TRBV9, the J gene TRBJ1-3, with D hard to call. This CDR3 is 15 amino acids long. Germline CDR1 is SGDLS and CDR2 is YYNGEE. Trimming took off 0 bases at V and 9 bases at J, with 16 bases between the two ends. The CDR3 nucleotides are TGTGCCAGCAGCGTAGGAATGGCCAGCGGGATCACCATATATTTT. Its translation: CASSVGMASGITIYF. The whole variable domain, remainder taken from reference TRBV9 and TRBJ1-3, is DSGVTQTPKHLITATGQRVTLRCSPRSGDLSVYWYQQSLDQGLQFLIQYYNGEERAKGNILERFSAQQFPDLHSELNLSSLELGDSALYFCASSVGMASGITIYFGEGSWLTVV.

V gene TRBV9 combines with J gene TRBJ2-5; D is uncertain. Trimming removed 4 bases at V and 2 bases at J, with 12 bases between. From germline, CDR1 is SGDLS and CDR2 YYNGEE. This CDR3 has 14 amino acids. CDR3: CASSLSRSQETQYF. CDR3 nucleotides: TGTGCCAGCAGCCTTAGCCGGTCGCAAGAGACCCAGTACTTC.

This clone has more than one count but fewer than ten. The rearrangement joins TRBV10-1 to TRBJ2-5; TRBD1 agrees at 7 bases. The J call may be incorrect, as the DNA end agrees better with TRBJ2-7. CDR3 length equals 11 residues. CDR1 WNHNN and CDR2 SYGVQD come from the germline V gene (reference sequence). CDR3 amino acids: CASRQGYEQYF. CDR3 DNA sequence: TGCGCCAGTCGACAGGGCTACGAGCAGTACTTC.

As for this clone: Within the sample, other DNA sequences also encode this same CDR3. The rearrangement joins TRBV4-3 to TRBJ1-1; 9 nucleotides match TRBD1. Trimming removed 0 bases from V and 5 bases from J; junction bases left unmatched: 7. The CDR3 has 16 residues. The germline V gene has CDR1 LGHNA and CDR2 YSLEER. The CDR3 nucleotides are TGCGCCAGCAGCCAAGAGAGGGGACAGGGCTGGACTGAAGCTTTCTTT. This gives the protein CASSQERGQGWTEAFF.

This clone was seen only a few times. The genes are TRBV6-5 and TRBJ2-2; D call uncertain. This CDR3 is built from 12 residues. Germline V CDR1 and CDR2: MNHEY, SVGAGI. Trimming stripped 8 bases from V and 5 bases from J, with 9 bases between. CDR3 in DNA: TGTGCCAGCGGAATACAGACCGGGGAGCTGTTTTTT. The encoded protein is CASGIQTGELFF.

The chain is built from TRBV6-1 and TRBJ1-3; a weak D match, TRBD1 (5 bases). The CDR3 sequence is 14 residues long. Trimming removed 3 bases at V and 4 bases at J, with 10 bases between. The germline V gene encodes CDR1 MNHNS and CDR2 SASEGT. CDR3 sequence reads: CASSEGGKGNTIYF. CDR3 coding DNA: TGTGCCAGCAGTGAGGGGGGTAAAGGAAACACCATATATTTT.

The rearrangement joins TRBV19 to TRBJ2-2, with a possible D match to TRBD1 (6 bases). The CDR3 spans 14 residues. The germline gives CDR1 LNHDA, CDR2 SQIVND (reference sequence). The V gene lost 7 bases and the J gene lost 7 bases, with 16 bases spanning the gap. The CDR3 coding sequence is TGTGCCAGTACCGACCAACAGGGTTTCGGGGAGCTGTTTTTT. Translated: CASTDQQGFGELFF.

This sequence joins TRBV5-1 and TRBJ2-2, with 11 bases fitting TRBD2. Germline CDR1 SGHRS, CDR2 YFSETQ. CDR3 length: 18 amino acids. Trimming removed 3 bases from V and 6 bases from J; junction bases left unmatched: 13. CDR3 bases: TGCGCCAGCAGCTCCCCCCTAGAGACTAGCGGGAAGGCCGGGGAGCTGTTTTTT. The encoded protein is CASSSPLETSGKAGELFF.

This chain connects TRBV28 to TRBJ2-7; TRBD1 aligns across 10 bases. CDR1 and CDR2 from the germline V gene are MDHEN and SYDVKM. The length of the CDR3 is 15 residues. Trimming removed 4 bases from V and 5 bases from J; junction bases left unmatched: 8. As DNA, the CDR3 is TGTGCCAGCAGTTCTACAGGACAGGGGGTGGACGAGCAGTACTTC. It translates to CASSSTGQGVDEQYF.

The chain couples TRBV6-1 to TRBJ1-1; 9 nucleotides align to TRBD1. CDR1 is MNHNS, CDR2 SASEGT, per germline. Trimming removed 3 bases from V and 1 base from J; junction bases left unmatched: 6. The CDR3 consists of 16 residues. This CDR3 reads CASSDLGTGSNTEAFF. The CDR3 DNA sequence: TGTGCCAGCAGTGATCTCGGGACAGGGTCGAACACTGAAGCTTTCTTT.

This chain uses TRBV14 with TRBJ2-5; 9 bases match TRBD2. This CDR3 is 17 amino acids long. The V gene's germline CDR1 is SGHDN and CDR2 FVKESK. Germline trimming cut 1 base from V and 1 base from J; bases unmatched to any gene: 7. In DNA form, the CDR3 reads TGTGCCAGCAGCCAAGTGCGTCTAGCGGGGTCCCAAGAGACCCAGTACTTC. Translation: CASSQVRLAGSQETQYF. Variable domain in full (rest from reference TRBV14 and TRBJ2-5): EAGVTQFPSHSVIEKGQTVTLRCDPISGHDNLYWYRRVMGKEIKFLLHFVKESKQDESGMPNNRFLAERTGGTYSTLKVQPAELEDSGVYFCASSQVRLAGSQETQYFGPGTRLLVL.

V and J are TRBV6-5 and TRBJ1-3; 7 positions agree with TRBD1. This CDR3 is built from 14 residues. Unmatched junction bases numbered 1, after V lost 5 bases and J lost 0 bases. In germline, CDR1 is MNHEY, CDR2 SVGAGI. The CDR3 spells CASSTGASGNTIYF. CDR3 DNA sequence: TGTGCCAGCAGTACAGGGGCCTCTGGAAACACCATATATTTT.

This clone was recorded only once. The CDR3 sequence is CASSLSTGGLSGANVLTF. In DNA form, the CDR3 reads TGTGCCAGCAGCTTATCGACAGGGGGTCTCTCTGGGGCCAACGTCCTGACTTTC. The chain recombines TRBV7-9 with TRBJ2-6, with 9 bases matching TRBD1. The CDR3 length is 18 residues. V was pared by 2 bases and J by 0 bases, with 5 bases of the junction left unmatched. Germline V gene lookup returns CDR1 SEHNR and CDR2 FQNEAQ (reference sequence).

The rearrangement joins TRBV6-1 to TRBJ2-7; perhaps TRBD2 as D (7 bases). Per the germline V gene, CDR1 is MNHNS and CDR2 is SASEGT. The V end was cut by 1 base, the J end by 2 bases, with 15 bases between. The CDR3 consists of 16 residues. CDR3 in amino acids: CASSEVEGGATYEQYF. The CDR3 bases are TGTGCCAGCAGTGAAGTGGAGGGGGGGGCCACCTACGAGCAGTACTTC.